This T cell receptor (beta chain) was sequenced in a study of T cell responses to AZD1222 COVID-19 vaccine. Note on this clone: Its antigen remains unknown.

Study-wide findings and caveats: Repertoires were collected only later (after the peak T cell response had occurred).

Produced via immunoSEQ multiplex PCR; TCRdb's table is partial and in-frame only. The sample carries about 150,000 clones, around nine tenths recorded once. The CDR3 is 16 residues long. Germline V gene sequence: CDR1 SGHRS, CDR2 YFSETQ. The ends lost 0 bases at V and 6 bases at J; junction bases unmatched: 8. The source material was peripheral blood, sampled after recovery from COVID-19. V gene TRBV5-1 combines with J gene TRBJ1-2, with 10 nucleotides matching TRBD1. The TCR comes from an adult who had recovered from COVID-19. The CDR3 nucleotides are TGCGCCAGCAGCTTGGGGACAGGGGGGACGAGCGATGGCTACACCTTC. The encoded protein is CASSLGTGGTSDGYTF.